What follows is one TCR beta chain and its context. Its antigen is unknown. This record belongs to a study of T cell clonotyping in hematopoietic cell transplantation. Overall study context: Recipients' pretransplant samples followed cytoreduction. Whole-study findings and limits: Graft donor and pretransplant recipient Inverse Simpson Index values predicted broader posttransplant TCR diversity.

Described time point: recipient sample about 28 days before transplant, after cytoreduction. Sequencing used immunoSEQ multiplex PCR; TCRdb keeps in-frame clones, though not all of them. The sample includes 49,000 or so clones, approximately 80% of them seen just once. The clonotype comes from a man in his fifties or sixties with myelodysplastic syndrome. Some clones in this sample may be carry-over from other donors' samples. The sequenced sample was peripheral blood mononuclear cells, obtained before stem cell transplant.

The CDR3 DNA reads TGTGCCAGCAGCCCAACGGGACAGAGGAATTCACCCCTCCACTTT. This sequence encodes CASSPTGQRNSPLHF. The chain links TRBV14 to TRBJ1-6, with 7 nucleotides matching TRBD1. Germline V gene sequence: CDR1 SGHDN, CDR2 FVKESK. CDR3 size: 15 residues. After removal of 4 bases from V and 7 bases from J, the junction contained 7 bases not matched to a gene.